The present T cell receptor (beta chain) was sequenced within a study of blood T cell repertoires in COVID-19. Turning to the study itself: PBMCs, B-cell-depleted T cells, or T cells were the source of the cDNA or gDNA that made up the material.

Study processing details: Amplification from reference gene primers served as the basis for estimated nucleated cell counts. Repertoires were generated with immunoSEQ multiplex PCR, while TCRdb's copy carries only in-frame clones and drops some. Clonal size and the V and J genes are those of that table, whereas D and trimming came from the DNA. Of some 56,000 clones listed, over 75% are singletons. The CDR3 contains 14 residues. CDR1 and CDR2 from the germline V gene are LNHDA and SQIVND (reference sequence). V was clipped by 6 bases and J by 3 bases; unmatched bases: 6. Material: peripheral blood. This rearrangement joins TRBV19 to TRBJ2-7, with 9 bases aligning to TRBD1. The TCR comes from a man aged 60 to 69 with acute or convalescent COVID-19. The CDR3 DNA follows: TGTGCCAGTAGGAATACAGGGGGCTTCTACGAGCAGTACTTC. This encodes CASRNTGGFYEQYF.